This TCR beta chain appears in the sequencing data of a study of glioma-infiltrating T cells. The study, taken as a whole, reports: Gliomas, especially low-grade, showed above-expected tissue-blood divergence; non-neoplastic patients showed below.

Using RNA template, CDR3s of TCR alpha and beta were amplified with iRepertoire arm-PCR. TCRdb used MiXCR to reprocess the multiplex PCR reads, holding one entry per CDR3 protein. Altogether 150,000 or so distinct CDR3 sequences are present, more than 35% being singletons, with the ten largest covering around a fifth. This clonotype was detected a few times. Antigen unknown. This CDR3 spans 14 amino acids. Germline V gene lookup returns CDR1 MNHNS and CDR2 SASEGT. Trimming took 1 base from V and 4 from J, leaving 10 bases between them. The rearrangement links TRBV6-1 to TRBJ2-5; D might be TRBD2 (5 bases). This TCR was sampled from a human donor with low-grade glioma or glioblastoma, undergoing nonglioma brain surgery, or in good health (not recorded which). Sequencing used glioma tissue, nonneoplastic brain tissue, or PBMCs (not recorded which). CDR3 in amino acids: CASSEVSGLETQYF. For the CDR3, the DNA is TGTGCCAGCAGTGAAGTTTCGGGGTTAGAGACCCAGTACTTC.